This T cell receptor (beta chain) was obtained from a study of early T cells in non-severe SARS-CoV-2 infection. Study-level points and caveats: Clonotype matching in VDJdb favored anti-spike CD8 responses and did not capture private and CD4 specificities.

This clonotype has a count of ten or more. Its antigen is not identified. Germline CDR1 reads SGHTA; CDR2 reads FQGNSA. Trimming stripped 0 bases from V and 5 bases from J, with 11 bases between. The CDR3 is 15 amino acids. TCRdb processed the 5' RACE reads anew with MiXCR; each CDR3 protein has one entry. This table holds 76,000 or so distinct CDR3 sequences, 11% found once. The receptor was derived from an adult who was a healthcare worker with PCR-confirmed SARS-CoV-2 infection or an uninfected control (not recorded which). The chain has TRBV7-2 and TRBJ2-1, with D maybe TRBD1 (6 bases). The material sequenced was whole blood. CDR3 coding DNA: TGTGCCAGCAGCTTAGCTGCAGGGGTCGACAATGAGCAGTTCTTC. Translated: CASSLAAGVDNEQFF. The whole variable domain, filled in from reference TRBV7-2 and TRBJ2-1, reads GAGVSQSPSNKVTEKGKDVELRCDPISGHTALYWYRQSLGQGLEFLIYFQGNSAPDKSGLPSDRFSAERTGGSVSTLTIQRTQQEDSAVYLCASSLAAGVDNEQFFGPGTRLTVL.